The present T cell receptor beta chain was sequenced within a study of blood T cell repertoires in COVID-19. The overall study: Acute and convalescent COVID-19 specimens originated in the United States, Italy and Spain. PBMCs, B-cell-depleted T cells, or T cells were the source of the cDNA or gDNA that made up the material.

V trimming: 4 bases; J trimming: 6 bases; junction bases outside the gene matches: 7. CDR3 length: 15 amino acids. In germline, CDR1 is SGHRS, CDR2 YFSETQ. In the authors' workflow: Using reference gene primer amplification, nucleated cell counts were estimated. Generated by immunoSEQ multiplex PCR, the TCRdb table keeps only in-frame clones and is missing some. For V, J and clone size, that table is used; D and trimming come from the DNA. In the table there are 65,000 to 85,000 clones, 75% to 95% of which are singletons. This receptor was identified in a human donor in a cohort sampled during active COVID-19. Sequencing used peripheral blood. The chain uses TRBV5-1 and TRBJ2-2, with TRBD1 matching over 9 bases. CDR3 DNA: TGCGCCAGCAGCCACCGGGACAGGGATGCCGGGGAGCTGTTTTTT. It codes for CASSHRDRDAGELFF.